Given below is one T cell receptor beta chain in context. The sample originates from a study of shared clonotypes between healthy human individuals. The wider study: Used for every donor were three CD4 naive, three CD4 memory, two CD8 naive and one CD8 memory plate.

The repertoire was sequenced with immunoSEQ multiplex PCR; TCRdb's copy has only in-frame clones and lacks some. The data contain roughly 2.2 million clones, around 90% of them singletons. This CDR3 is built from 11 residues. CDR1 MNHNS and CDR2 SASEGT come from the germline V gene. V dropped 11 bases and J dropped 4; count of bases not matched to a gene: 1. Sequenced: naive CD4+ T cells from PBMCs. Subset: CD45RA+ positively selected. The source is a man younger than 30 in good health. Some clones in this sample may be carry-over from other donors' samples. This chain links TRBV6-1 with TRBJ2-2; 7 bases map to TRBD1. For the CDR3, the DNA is TGTGCCCCAGGGGGCACCGGGGAGCTGTTTTTT. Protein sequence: CAPGGTGELFF.